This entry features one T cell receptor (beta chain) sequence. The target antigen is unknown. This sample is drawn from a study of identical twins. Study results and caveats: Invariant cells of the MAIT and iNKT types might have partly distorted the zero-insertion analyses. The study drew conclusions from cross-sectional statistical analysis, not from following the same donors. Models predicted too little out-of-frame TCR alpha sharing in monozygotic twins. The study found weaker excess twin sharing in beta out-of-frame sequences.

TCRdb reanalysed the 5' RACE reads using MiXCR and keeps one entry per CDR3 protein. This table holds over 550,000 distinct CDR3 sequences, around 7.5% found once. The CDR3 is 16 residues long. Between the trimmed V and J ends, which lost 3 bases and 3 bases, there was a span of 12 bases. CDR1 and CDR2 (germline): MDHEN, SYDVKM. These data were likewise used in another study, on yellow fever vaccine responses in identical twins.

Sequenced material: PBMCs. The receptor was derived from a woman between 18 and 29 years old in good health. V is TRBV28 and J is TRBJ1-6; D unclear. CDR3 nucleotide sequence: TGTGCCAGCAGTTTGCGAGGGAGTCTCTATAATTCACCCCTCCACTTT. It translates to CASSLRGSLYNSPLHF.